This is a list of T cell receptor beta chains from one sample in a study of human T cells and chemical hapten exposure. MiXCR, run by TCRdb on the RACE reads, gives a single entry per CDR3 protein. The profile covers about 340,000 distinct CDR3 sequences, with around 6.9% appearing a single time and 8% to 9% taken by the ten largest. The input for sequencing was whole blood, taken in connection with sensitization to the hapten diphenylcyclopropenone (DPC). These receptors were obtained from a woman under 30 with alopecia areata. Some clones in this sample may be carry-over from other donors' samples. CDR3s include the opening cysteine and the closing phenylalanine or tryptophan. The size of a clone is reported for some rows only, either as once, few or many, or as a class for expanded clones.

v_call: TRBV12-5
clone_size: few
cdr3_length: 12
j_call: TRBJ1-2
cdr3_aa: CASGFSGYGYTF

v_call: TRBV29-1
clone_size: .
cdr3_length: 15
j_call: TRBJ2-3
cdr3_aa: CSVGGAGQATDTQYF

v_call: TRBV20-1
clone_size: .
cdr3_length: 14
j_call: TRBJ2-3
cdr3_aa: CSAPISGAGDTQYF

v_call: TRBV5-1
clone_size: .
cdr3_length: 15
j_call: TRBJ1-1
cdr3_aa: CASSLGGEWNTEAFF

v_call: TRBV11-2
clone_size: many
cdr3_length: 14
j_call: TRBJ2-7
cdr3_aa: CASSPGLGNYEQYF

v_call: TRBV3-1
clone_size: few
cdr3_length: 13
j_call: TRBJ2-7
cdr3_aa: CASSPGVGGEQYF

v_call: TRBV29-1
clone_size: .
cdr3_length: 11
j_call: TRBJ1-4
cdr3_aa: CSVKKNEKLFF

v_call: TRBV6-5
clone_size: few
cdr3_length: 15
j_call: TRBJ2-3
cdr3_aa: CASSYSYLTRDTQYF

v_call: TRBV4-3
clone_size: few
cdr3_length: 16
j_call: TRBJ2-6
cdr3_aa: CASSQDFRTGANVLTF

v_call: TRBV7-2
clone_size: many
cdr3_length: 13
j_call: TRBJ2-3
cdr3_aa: CASSTPTEGQEYF

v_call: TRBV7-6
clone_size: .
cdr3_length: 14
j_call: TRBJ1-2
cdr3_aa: CASSPAGGSIGYTF

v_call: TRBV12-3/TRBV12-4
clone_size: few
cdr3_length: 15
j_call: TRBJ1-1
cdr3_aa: CASSLDDSMNTEAFF

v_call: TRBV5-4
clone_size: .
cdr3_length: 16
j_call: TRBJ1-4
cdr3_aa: CASSLAAAAGNEKLFF

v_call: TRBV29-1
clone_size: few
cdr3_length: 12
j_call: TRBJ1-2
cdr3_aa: CSARTGDHGYTF

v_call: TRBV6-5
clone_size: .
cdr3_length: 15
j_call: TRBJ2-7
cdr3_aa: CASSYSGVYQREQYF

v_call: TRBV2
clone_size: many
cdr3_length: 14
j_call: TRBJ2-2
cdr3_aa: CASSEDNYTGELFF

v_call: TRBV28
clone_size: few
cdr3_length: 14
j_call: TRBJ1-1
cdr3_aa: CASSLYLQNTEAFF

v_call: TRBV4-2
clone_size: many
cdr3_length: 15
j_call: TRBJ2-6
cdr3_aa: CASSQEYSGANVLTF

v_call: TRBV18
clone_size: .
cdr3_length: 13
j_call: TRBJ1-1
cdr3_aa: CASSPMGSTEAFF

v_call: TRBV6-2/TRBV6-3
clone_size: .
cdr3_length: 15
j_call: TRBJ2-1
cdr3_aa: CASTRSGVSYNEQFF

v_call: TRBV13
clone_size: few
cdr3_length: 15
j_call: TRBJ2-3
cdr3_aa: CASSPRTPSTDTQYF

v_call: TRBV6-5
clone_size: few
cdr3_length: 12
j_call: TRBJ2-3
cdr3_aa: CASRIWPDTQYF

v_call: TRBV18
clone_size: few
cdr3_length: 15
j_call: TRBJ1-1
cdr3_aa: CASSPRGAANTEAFF

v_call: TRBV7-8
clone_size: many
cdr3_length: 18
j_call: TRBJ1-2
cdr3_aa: CASSSSPDTRTTNYGYTF

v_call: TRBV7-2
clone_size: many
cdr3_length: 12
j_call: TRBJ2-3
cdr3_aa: CASSLVGGTQYF

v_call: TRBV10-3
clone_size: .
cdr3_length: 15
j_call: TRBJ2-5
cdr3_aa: CAIGGADAAEETQYF

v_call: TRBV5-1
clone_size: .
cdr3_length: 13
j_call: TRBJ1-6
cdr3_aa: CASSWGGGSPLHF

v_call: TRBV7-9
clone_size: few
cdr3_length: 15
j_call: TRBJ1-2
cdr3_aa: CASSFTDRAIYGYTF

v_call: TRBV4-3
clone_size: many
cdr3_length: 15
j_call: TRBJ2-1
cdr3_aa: CASGQLADLNNEQFF

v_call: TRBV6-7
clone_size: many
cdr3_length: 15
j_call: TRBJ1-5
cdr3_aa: CASSYSSRFNQPQHF

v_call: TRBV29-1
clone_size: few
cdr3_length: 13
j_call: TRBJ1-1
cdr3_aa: CSVSAQENTEAFF

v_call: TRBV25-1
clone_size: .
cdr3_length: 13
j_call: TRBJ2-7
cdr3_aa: CASSEYLRYEQYF

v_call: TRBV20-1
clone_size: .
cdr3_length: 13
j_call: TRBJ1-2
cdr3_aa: CSASRGVLDGYTF

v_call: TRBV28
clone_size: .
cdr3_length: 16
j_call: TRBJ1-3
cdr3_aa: CASSFEPLHSGNTIYF

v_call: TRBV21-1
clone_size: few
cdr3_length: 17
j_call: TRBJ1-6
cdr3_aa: CASSKVRGKEYNSPLHF

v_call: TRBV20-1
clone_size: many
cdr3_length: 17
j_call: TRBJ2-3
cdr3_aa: CSARDRTSHPDLDTQYF

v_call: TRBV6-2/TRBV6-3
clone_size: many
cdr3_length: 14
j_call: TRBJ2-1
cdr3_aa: CASSPPDSSDEQFF

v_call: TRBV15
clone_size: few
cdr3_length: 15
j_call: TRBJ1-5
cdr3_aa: CATSRDRLTDQPQHF

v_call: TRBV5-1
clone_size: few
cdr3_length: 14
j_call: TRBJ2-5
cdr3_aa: CASSGASHQETQYF

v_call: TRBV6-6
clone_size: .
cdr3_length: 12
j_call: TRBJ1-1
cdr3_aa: CATSAPSTEAFF

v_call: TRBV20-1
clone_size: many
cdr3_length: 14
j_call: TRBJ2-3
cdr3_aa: CSARGLLATDTQYF

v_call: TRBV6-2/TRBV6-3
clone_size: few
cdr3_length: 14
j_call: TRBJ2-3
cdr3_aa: CASSLGARGDTQYF

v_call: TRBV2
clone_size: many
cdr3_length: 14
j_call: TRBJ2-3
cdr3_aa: CASSAGPSTDTQYF

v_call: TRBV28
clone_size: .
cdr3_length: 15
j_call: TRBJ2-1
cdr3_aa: CASSAQGVTYNEQFF

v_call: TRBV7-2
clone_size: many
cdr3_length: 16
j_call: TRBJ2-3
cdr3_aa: CASSLETSHPADTQYF

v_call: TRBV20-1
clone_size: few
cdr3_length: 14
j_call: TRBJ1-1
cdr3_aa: CSARSGDFNTEAFF

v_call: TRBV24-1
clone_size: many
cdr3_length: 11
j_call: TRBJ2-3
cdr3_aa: CATSERDTQYF

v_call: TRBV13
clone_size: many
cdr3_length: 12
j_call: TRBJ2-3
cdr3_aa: CASSSDGATQYF

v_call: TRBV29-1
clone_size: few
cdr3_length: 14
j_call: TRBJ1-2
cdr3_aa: CSAIGQGRGYGYTF

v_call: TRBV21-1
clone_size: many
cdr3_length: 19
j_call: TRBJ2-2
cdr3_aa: CASSKRAGGSERNTGELFF

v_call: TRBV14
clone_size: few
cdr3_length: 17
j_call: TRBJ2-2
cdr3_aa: CASSLIRTSGNTGELFF